This T cell receptor beta chain was sequenced in a study of T cell repertoires in cytomegalovirus infection. Study background: Public TCR beta signatures provided an indication of both CMV infection and a matching HLA type. Study-level results: In two of eight donors, the top clonotype was HLA-C-restricted CMV-specific.

V was clipped by 1 base and J by 7 bases, with 8 bases between them. Germline values: CDR1 SGHTA, CDR2 FQGNSA. The CDR3 contains 13 residues. TCRdb processed the reads anew with MiXCR; each CDR3 protein has one entry. The sample consists of hundreds of thousands of distinct CDR3 sequences, around 32% of them appearing once. In this sample, this clonotype turned up many times. As yet, its antigen is unknown. This rearrangement joins TRBV7-2 to TRBJ1-5; D gene uncertain. This clonotype was obtained from a human donor in good health (CMV status not recorded). Some clones in this sample may be carry-over from other donors' samples. This sample comprised cultured PBMCs, obtained from culture after CMV antigen stimulation. In nucleotides, the CDR3 is TGTGCCAGCAGCTTAGGGGAGGACCAGCCCCAGCATTTT. It codes for CASSLGEDQPQHF. The full variable domain, its missing parts supplied by reference TRBV7-2 and TRBJ1-5, is GAGVSQSPSNKVTEKGKDVELRCDPISGHTALYWYRQSLGQGLEFLIYFQGNSAPDKSGLPSDRFSAERTGGSVSTLTIQRTQQEDSAVYLCASSLGEDQPQHFGDGTRLSIL.